The clone carrying this TCR beta chain occurred a few times. The antigen remains undetermined. V lost 4 bases, J lost 5 bases, and 5 bases stayed unmatched. CDR1 SGHTA and CDR2 FQGNSA come from the germline V gene. The CDR3 is 14 residues long. TCRdb re-called the reads through MiXCR, storing one row per CDR3 protein. This table holds around 10,000 distinct CDR3 sequences, approximately 18% found once. The data originate from a study of liver allograft versus peripheral blood T cells. Whole-study context: Intrahepatic T cell receptor repertoires from transplanted livers were compared against repertoires in recipients' peripheral blood.

The study's findings and limits: Liver allografts reportedly held T cell receptor repertoires unlike those in peripheral blood.

The chain carries TRBV7-2 and TRBJ2-5; 9 nucleotides line up with TRBD2. The source of this sequence is a human patient who had a liver transplant. A subset of T cells may come from the graft donor. For the CDR3, the DNA is TGTGCCAGCAGCTCCCTAGCGGGGAGGGAGACCCAGTACTTC. Translation gives CASSSLAGRETQYF.